This TCR beta chain is drawn from a study of cytomegalovirus exposure and HLA in healthy donors. Study-wide background: Early released data had about 80 million unique TCRs, all coming from HLA-typed donors. Findings of the study overall: Most TCR beta V segments were productive about 87% or about 30% of the time in an earlier analysis.

Primers included in the PCR were 60 Vbeta and 13 Jbeta primers. The method was immunoSEQ multiplex PCR; TCRdb's version includes in-frame clones alone and lacks a portion of them. The sample holds around 200,000 clones, roughly 80% seen once. In the case of this clone: Its cognate antigen is unknown.

The CDR3 is made up of 15 amino acids. V lost 4 bases, J lost 2 bases, and 6 bases stayed unmatched. Germline V CDR1 and CDR2: SGHRS, YFSETQ. This receptor was identified in a woman aged 50 to 65 in good health and CMV-seropositive. The sample comprised PBMCs. V is TRBV5-1 and J is TRBJ2-3; 8 positions match TRBD2. In nucleotides, the CDR3 is TGCGCCAGCAGCCGGGGCGGGGGGACCACAGATACGCAGTATTTT. Translating gives CASSRGGGTTDTQYF.